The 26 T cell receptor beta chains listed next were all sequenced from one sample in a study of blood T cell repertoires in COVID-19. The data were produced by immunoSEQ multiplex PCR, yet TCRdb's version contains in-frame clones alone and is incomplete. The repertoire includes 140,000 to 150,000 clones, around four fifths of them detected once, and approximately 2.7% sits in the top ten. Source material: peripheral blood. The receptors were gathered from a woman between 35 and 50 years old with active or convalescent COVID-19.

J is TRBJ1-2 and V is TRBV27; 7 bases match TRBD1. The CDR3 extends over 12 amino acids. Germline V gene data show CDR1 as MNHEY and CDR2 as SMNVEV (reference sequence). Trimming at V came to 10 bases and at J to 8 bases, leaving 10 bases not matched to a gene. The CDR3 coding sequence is TGTGCCACCAACAGGGGCGGAACCGGCTACACCTTC. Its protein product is CATNRGGTGYTF.

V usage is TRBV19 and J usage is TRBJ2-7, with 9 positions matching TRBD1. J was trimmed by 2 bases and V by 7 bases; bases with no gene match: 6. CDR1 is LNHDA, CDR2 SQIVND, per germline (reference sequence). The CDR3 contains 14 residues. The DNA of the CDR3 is TGTGCCAGTACTAGGACAGGGGCGACCTACGAGCAGTACTTC. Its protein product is CASTRTGATYEQYF.

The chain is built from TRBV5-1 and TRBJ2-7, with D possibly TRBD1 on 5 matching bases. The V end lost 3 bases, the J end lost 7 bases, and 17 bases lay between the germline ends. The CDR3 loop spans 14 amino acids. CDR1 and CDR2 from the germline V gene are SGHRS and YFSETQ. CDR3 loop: CASSSPDSAGEQYF. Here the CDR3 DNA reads TGCGCCAGCAGCTCGCCCGATTCGGCAGGGGAGCAGTACTTC. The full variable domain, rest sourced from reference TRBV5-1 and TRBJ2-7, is KAGVTQTPRYLIKTRGQQVTLSCSPISGHRSVSWYQQTPGQGLQFLFEYFSETQRNKGNFPGRFSGRQFSNSRSEMNVSTLELGDSALYLCASSSPDSAGEQYFGPGTRLTVT.

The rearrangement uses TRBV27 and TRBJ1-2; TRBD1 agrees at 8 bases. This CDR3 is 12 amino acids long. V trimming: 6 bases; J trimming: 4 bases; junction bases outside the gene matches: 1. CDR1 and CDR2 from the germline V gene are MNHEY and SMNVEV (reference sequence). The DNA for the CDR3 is TGTGCCAGCAGGACAGGGGTCTATGGCTACACCTTC. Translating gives CASRTGVYGYTF.

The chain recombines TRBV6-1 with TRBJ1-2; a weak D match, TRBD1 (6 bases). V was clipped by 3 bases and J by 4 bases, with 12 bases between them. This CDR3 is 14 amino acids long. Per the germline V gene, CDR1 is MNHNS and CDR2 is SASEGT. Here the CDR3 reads CASSDRDKSYGYTF. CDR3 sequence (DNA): TGTGCCAGCAGTGACAGGGACAAGTCCTATGGCTACACCTTC.

CDR3 sequence reads: CASQTLGGSYEQYF. CDR3 sequence (DNA): TGCGCCAGCCAGACTTTGGGGGGCTCCTACGAGCAGTACTTC. The chain has TRBV10-2 and TRBJ2-7; possible D gene TRBD2, 6 bases. CDR3 length: 14 residues. Trimming pared 8 bases from V and 0 bases from J, leaving 14 bases between. Germline assignment: CDR1 WSHSY and CDR2 SAAADI.

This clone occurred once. As DNA, the CDR3 is TGTGCCAGCACCAATCTAAATAATAAACCCCTCCACTTT. Translating it yields CASTNLNNKPLHF. This sequence joins TRBV2 and TRBJ1-6; D gene unclear. The germline V and J ends were trimmed by 7 bases and 12 bases, with 16 bases remaining between them. The CDR3 consists of 13 residues. Looked up from germline, CDR1 is SNHLY and CDR2 is FYNNEI.

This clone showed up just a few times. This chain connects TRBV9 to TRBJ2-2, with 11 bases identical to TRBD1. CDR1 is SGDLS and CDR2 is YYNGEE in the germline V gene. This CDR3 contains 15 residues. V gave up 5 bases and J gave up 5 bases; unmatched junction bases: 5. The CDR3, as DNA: TGTGCCAGCAGTGACGGACAGGGGGCGACCGGGGAGCTGTTTTTT. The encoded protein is CASSDGQGATGELFF.

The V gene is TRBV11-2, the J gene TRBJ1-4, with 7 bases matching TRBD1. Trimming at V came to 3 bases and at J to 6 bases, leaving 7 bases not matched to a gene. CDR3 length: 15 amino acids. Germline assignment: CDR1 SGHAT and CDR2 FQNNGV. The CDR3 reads CASSLKDRNHEKLFF. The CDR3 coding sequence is TGTGCCAGCAGCTTGAAGGACAGGAACCATGAAAAACTGTTTTTT.

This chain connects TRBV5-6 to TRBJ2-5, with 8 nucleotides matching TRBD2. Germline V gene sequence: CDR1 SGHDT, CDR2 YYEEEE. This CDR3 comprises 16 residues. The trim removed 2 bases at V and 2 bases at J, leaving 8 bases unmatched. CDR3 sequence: CASSLLAAGGQETQYF. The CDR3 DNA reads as TGTGCCAGCAGCTTACTAGCGGCGGGAGGTCAAGAGACCCAGTACTTC.

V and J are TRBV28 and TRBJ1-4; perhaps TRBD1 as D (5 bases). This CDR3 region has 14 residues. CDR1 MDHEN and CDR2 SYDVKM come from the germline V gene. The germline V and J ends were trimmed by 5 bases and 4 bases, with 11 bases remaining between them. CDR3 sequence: CASSVSGGNEKLFF. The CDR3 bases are TGTGCCAGCAGTGTTTCCGGGGGTAATGAAAAACTGTTTTTT. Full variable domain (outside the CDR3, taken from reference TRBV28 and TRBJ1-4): DVKVTQSSRYLVKRTGEKVFLECVQDMDHENMFWYRQDPGLGLRLIYFSYDVKMKEKGDIPEGYSVSREKKERFSLILESASTNQTSMYLCASSVSGGNEKLFFGSGTQLSVL.

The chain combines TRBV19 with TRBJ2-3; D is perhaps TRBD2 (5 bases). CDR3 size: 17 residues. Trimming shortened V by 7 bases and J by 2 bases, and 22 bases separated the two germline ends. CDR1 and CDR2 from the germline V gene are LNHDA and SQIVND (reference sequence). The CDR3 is CASTIPGKAETTDTQYF. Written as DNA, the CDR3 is TGTGCCAGTACCATCCCGGGGAAAGCGGAGACCACAGATACGCAGTATTTT.

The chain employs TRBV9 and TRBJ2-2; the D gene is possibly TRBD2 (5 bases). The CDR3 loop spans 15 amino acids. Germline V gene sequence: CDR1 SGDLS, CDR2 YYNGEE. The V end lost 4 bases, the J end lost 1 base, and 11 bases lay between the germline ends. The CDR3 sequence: CASSPTIRNTGELFF. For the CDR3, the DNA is TGTGCCAGCAGCCCGACTATCCGGAACACCGGGGAGCTGTTTTTT.

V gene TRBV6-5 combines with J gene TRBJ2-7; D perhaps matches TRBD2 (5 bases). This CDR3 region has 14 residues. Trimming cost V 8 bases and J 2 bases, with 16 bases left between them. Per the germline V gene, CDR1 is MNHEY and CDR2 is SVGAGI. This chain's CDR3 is CASGRTGVAYEQYF. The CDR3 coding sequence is TGTGCCAGCGGAAGGACCGGGGTTGCCTACGAGCAGTACTTC.

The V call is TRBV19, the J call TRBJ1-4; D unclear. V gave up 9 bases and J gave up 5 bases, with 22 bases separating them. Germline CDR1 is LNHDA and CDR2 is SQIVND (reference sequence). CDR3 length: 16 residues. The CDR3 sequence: CASTYASGKPNEKLFF. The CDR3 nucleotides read TGTGCCAGCACCTACGCCTCCGGGAAACCCAATGAAAAACTGTTTTTT.

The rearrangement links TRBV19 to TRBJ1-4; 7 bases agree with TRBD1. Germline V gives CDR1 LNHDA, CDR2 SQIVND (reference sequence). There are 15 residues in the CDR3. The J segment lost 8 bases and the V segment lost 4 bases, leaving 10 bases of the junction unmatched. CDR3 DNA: TGTGCCAGTAGTAGCTCTACAGGGGTTTGGGAAAAACTGTTTTTT. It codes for CASSSSTGVWEKLFF.

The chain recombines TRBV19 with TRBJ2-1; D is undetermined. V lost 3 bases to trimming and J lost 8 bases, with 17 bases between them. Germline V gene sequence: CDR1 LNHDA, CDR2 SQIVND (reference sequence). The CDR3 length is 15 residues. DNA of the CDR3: TGTGCCAGTAGTATCTTCGCGCAGGTACCTCATGAGCAGTTCTTC. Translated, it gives CASSIFAQVPHEQFF.

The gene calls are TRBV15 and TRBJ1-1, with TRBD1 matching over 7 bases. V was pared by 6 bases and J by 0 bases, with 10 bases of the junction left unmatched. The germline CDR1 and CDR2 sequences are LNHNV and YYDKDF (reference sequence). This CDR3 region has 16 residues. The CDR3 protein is CATRDRQGLMNTEAFF. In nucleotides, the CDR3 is TGTGCCACCAGGGATAGACAGGGACTGATGAACACTGAAGCTTTCTTT.

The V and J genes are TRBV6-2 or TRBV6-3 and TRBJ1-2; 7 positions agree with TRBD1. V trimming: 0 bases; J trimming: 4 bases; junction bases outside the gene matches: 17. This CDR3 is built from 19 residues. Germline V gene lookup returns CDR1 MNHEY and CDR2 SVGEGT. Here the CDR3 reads CASSYSIPYLTGQIYGYTF. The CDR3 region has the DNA TGTGCCAGCAGTTACTCGATTCCCTATCTGACAGGGCAGATCTATGGCTACACCTTC.

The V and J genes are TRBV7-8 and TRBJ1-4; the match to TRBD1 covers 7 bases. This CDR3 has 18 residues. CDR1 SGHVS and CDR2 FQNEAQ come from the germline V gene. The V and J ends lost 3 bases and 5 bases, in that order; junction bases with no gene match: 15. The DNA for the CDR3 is TGTGCCAGCAGCTTCACAGGGGCAACATACGGTGGGAATGAAAAACTGTTTTTT. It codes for CASSFTGATYGGNEKLFF. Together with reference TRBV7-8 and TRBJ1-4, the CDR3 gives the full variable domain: GAGVSQSPRYKVAKRGQDVALRCDPISGHVSLFWYQQALGQGPEFLTYFQNEAQLDKSGLPSDRFFAERPEGSVSTLKIQRTQQEDSAVYLCASSFTGATYGGNEKLFFGSGTQLSVL.

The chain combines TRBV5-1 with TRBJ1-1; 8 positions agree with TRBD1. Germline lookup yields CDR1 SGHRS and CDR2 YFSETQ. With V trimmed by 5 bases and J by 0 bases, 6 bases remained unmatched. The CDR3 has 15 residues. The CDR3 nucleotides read TGCGCCAGCAGGGCAGGGGGCTCCCTGAACACTGAAGCTTTCTTT. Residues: CASRAGGSLNTEAFF.

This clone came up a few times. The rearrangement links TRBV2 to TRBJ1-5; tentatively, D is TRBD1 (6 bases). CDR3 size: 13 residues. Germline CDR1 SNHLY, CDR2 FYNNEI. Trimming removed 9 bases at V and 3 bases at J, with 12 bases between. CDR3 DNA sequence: TGTGCCAGGGGAGGGGGGATCAATCAGCCCCAGCATTTT. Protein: CARGGGINQPQHF. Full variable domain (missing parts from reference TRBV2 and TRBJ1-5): EPEVTQTPSHQVTQMGQEVILRCVPISNHLYFYWYRQILGQKVEFLVSFYNNEISEKSEIFDDQFSVERPDGSNFTLKIRSTKLEDSAMYFCARGGGINQPQHFGDGTRLSIL.

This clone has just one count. The CDR3 loop reads CASSGTEDYEQYF. As DNA, the CDR3 is TGTGCCAGTAGTGGGACAGAAGACTACGAGCAGTACTTC. The chain combines TRBV19 with TRBJ2-7; 7 bases align to TRBD1. After removal of 5 bases from V and 3 bases from J, the junction contained 4 bases not matched to a gene. The CDR3 runs to 13 residues. Per the germline V gene, CDR1 is LNHDA and CDR2 is SQIVND (reference sequence).

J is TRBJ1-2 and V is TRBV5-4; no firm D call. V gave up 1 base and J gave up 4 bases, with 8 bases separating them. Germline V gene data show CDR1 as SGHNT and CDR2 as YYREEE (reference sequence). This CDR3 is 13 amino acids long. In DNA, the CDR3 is TGTGCCAGCAGCTTGCCAGCGTCCTATGGCTACACCTTC. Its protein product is CASSLPASYGYTF.

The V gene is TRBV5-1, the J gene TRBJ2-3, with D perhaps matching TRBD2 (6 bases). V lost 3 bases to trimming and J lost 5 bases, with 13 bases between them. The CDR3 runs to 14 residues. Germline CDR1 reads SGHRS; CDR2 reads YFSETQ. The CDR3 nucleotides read TGCGCCAGCAGCTCTGGGACCGGGGGAGATACGCAGTATTTT. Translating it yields CASSSGTGGDTQYF.

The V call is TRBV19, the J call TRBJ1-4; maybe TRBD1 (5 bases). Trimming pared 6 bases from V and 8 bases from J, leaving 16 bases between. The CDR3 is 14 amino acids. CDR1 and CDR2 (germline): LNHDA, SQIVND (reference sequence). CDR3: CASRLGGVGEKLFF. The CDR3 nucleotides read TGTGCCAGTAGGCTAGGAGGGGTTGGAGAAAAACTGTTTTTT.